This T cell receptor beta chain was obtained from a study of shared clonotypes between healthy human individuals. There are a few counts of this clone. CDR3 size: 11 residues. The V end lost 0 bases, the J end lost 8 bases, and 3 bases lay between the germline ends. Germline assignment: CDR1 SGHDT and CDR2 YYEEEE. Positive CCR7 selection of CD45RO-negative cells yielded the naive CD8 cells, and terminally differentiated effector memory CD45RA+ cells were excluded. Several immunoSEQ plates held equal portions of the genomic DNA taken from each subset. Sequencing used immunoSEQ multiplex PCR; TCRdb keeps in-frame clones, though not all of them. Of millions of clones in the sample, about 92% were seen once.

The receptor's source is a man between 18 and 29 years old in good health. Some clones in this sample may be carry-over from other donors' samples. The chain combines TRBV5-6 with TRBJ1-3, with D unresolved. Sequences were obtained from naive CD8+ T cells from PBMCs. The CDR3 DNA reads TGTGCCAGCAGCTTGGAAGACACCATATATTTT. This translates into CASSLEDTIYF.